The source of this T cell receptor beta chain is a study of beta chain features in type 1 diabetes. Study-level background: Across the samples, about 110,000,000 sorted cells were examined in total.

CDR1 and CDR2 (germline): SGHNT, YYREEE (reference sequence). Trimming removed 6 bases from V and 1 base from J; junction bases left unmatched: 6. This CDR3 contains 14 residues. About this clone itself: Its specificity is not known.

Of the isolated RNA, all was reverse transcribed, and so the sequenced material was expressed TCRB transcripts. Profiled with immunoSEQ multiplex PCR; TCRdb holds only in-frame clones, not every one. The sample has some 350,000 clones; 13% are singletons. Study-wide results and caveats: Still unanswered here is whether HLA type influences TCRB rearrangement. A greater similarity of naive, central memory and Treg TCRB repertoires was seen among patients than among healthy donors. Significant though moderate, a shortening of TCRB CDR3s appeared in all four CD4+ subsets of Type 1 diabetes patients.

A single heparinised blood sample, averaging around 110 mL, was obtained per donor. V usage is TRBV5-4 and J usage is TRBJ1-1, with TRBD1 identical over 7 bases. Sequencing input: naive CD4+ T cells from blood. This receptor was taken from a woman younger than 30 with type 1 diabetes. The CDR3 spells CASNLGQTNTEAFF. The DNA of the CDR3 is TGTGCCAGCAACCTGGGACAGACGAACACTGAAGCTTTCTTT.